These 12 T cell receptor beta chains were all obtained from the same sample, sequenced in a study of blood T cells in healthy people across ages. It was with a sample-barcoded 5' primer and a J-beta primer mix that a second PCR of roughly 7 to 12 cycles was run. In TCRdb, the 5' RACE reads were re-called with MiXCR into one record per CDR3 protein. This table has 1.6 million or so distinct CDR3 sequences, about 31% appearing once. Sequences were obtained from blood. The receptors shown here come from a woman younger than 45 in good health.

V usage is TRBV30 and J usage is TRBJ2-7, with D possibly being TRBD2 (5 bases). The CDR3 is 11 amino acids. Between the trimmed V and J ends, which lost 5 bases and 2 bases, there was a span of 7 bases. CDR1 and CDR2 from the germline V gene are GTSNPN and SVGIG (reference sequence). This CDR3 reads CAWSLAYEQYF. Here the CDR3 DNA reads TGTGCCTGGTCACTAGCCTACGAGCAGTACTTC.

This clonotype was counted many times. The V and J genes are TRBV20-1 and TRBJ2-5; 7 bases fit TRBD2. There are 15 residues in the CDR3. With 3 bases clipped from V and 5 bases from J, the junction kept 12 bases outside the gene matches. Germline V gives CDR1 DFQATT, CDR2 SNEGSKA (reference sequence). This chain's CDR3 is CSASPPSGGWETQYF. DNA for the CDR3: TGCAGTGCTAGCCCCCCCTCGGGGGGTTGGGAGACCCAGTACTTC.

This clonotype appeared a single time. The rearrangement uses TRBV20-1 and TRBJ1-2, with TRBD1 matching 7 bases. The CDR3 runs 12 residues. Germline CDR1 DFQATT, CDR2 SNEGSKA (reference sequence). CDR3 sequence: CRGREGASGYTF. The CDR3 region has the DNA TGCAGGGGGAGGGAGGGGGCAAGCGGCTACACCTTC.

On this clonotype: A much larger clone differs from this one at a single base, so this may be a read error. The rearrangement links TRBV29-1 to TRBJ2-7; D not certain. CDR1 is SQVTM, CDR2 ANQGSEA, per germline. The germline V and J ends were trimmed by 1 base and 5 bases, with 15 bases remaining between them. The CDR3 has 14 amino acids. Here the CDR3 DNA reads TGCAGCGTTGAAGCGGCAGGAACGTTGGACGAGCAGTACTTC. This encodes CSVEAAGTLDEQYF.

In nucleotides, the CDR3 is TGTGCCAGCAGCTTAGCTCCTAACGGGACCCGCGATGAGCAGTTCTTC. It codes for CASSLAPNGTRDEQFF. The chain employs TRBV11-2 and TRBJ2-1; tentatively, D is TRBD1 or TRBD2 (5 bases each). V lost 1 base, J lost 8 bases, and 18 bases lay in between. Germline values: CDR1 SGHAT, CDR2 FQNNGV. The CDR3 length is 16 residues.

This clonotype was seen a handful of times. The chain links TRBV20-1 to TRBJ2-7, with D hard to call. This CDR3 region has 15 residues. In germline, CDR1 is DFQATT, CDR2 SNEGSKA (reference sequence). With 1 base removed from V and 5 bases from J, the gap between germline ends came to 18 bases. The CDR3 DNA reads TGCAGTGCTAGAGTGATTGGGGTGAGGTCTAACGAGCAGTACTTC. As protein: CSARVIGVRSNEQYF.

The sample holds a few counts of this clonotype. The CDR3 DNA follows: TGCGCCAGCAGCCCAGAAACGGGACAGGGGGTCTACGAGCAGTACTTC. Translating it yields CASSPETGQGVYEQYF. V is TRBV5-1 and J is TRBJ2-7; 11 bases fit TRBD1. The germline CDR1 and CDR2 sequences are SGHRS and YFSETQ. V trimming: 4 bases; J trimming: 3 bases; junction bases outside the gene matches: 9. The CDR3 is 16 residues long. The full variable domain, with the rest looked up from reference TRBV5-1 and TRBJ2-7, is KAGVTQTPRYLIKTRGQQVTLSCSPISGHRSVSWYQQTPGQGLQFLFEYFSETQRNKGNFPGRFSGRQFSNSRSEMNVSTLELGDSALYLCASSPETGQGVYEQYFGPGTRLTVT.

This clonotype was counted between two and nine times. J is TRBJ2-7 and V is TRBV20-1; the match to TRBD1 covers 8 bases. The CDR3 has 14 amino acids. From germline, CDR1 is DFQATT and CDR2 SNEGSKA (reference sequence). J lost 2 bases, V lost 8 bases, and 11 bases had no gene match. The CDR3 loop reads CSPISAGGAYEQYF. CDR3 nucleotide sequence: TGCAGTCCTATATCGGCAGGGGGCGCCTACGAGCAGTACTTC.

The V and J genes are TRBV18 and TRBJ2-7; D tentatively reads TRBD1 or TRBD2 (5 bases each). Near its end, the DNA agrees better with TRBJ2-5, so the J call may be wrong. This CDR3 comprises 17 residues. Germline CDR1 and CDR2: KGHSH and LQKENI. The CDR3, as DNA: TGTGCCAGCTCACCACCTTACCGAGGGGACGGCCAAGAGACCCAGTACTTC. Protein product: CASSPPYRGDGQETQYF.

The V gene is TRBV18, the J gene TRBJ2-7; a possible D gene is TRBD2 (6 bases). CDR3 length: 16 residues. From germline, CDR1 is KGHSH and CDR2 LQKENI. The ends were cut back, 3 bases at V and 0 bases at J, with 15 bases in the middle. The CDR3 sequence: CASSPPSPRDSYEQYF. The CDR3 bases are TGTGCCAGCTCACCCCCGTCACCGCGGGACTCCTACGAGCAGTACTTC.

This chain uses TRBV27 with TRBJ2-5; 7 positions match TRBD1. This CDR3 region has 16 residues. V gave up 5 bases and J gave up 5 bases; unmatched junction bases: 14. Germline loops: CDR1 MNHEY, CDR2 SMNVEV (reference sequence). The CDR3 nucleotides read TGTGCCAGCAGTGAGTCGACAGGGCTGGGGCGGGAGACCCAGTACTTC. Translating gives CASSESTGLGRETQYF.

This clonotype was observed many times. The DNA of the CDR3 is TGTGCCAGCAGAAGAGCGGTTGGGTACAATGAGCAGTTCTTC. It specifies CASRRAVGYNEQFF. This chain connects TRBV27 to TRBJ2-1; TRBD2 is a possible D gene (5 bases). V lost 6 bases to trimming and J lost 4 bases, with 13 bases between them. Germline values: CDR1 MNHEY, CDR2 SMNVEV (reference sequence). The CDR3 has 14 amino acids.